This T cell receptor beta chain was identified in a study of T cells in Graves' hyperthyroidism and ophthalmopathy. As for the study in general: Peripheral blood was obtained at initial diagnosis, preceding any treatment.

Overall study findings and caveats: A model built on 13 V-J features separated ophthalmopathy from stable hyperthyroidism.

Over 18 months, lack of ophthalmopathy progression marked Graves' hyperthyroidism as stable. Hyperthyroidism had been newly diagnosed in patients aged 18 to 65, and its duration was under 2 months. Germline V gene lookup returns CDR1 DFQATT and CDR2 SNEGSKA (reference sequence). This CDR3 has 17 amino acids. After removal of 3 bases from V and 4 bases from J, the junction contained 18 bases not matched to a gene. This clonotype has at least ten counts. As yet, its antigen is unknown. RNA transcripts yielded amplified TCR beta CDR3 regions. Researchers ran a first-round RT-PCR on the TCR CDR3 using the HTBI primer set. One entry per CDR3 protein, called by TCRdb with MiXCR from the multiplex PCR reads. Seen here are 540,000 or so distinct CDR3 sequences, approximately 14% observed once, and the top ten hold 7.3%.

The chain employs TRBV20-1 and TRBJ2-7; the match to TRBD1 covers 7 bases. Sequenced material: blood. The clonotype was recovered from a woman aged 25 to 39 with Graves' hyperthyroidism. The CDR3 nucleotides are TGCAGTGCTAGTGAGCCCCGGACAGGACAGAGGGTTTACGAGCAGTACTTC. It is translated as CSASEPRTGQRVYEQYF.